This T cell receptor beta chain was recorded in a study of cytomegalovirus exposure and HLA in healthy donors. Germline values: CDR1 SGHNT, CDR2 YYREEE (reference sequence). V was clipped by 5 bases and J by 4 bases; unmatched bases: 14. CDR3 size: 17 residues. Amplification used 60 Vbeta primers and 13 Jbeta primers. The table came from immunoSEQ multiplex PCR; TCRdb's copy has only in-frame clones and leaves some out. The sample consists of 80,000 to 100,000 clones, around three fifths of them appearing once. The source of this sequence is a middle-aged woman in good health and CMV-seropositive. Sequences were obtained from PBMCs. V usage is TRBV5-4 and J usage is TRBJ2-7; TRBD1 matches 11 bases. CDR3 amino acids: CASRVGVGTGGLYEQYF. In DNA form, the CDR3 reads TGTGCCAGCAGAGTGGGAGTGGGGACAGGGGGATTGTACGAGCAGTACTTC. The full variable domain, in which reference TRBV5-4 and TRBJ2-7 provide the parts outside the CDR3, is ETGVTQSPTHLIKTRGQQVTLRCSSQSGHNTVSWYQQALGQGPQFIFQYYREEENGRGNFPPRFSGLQFPNYSSELNVNALELDDSALYLCASRVGVGTGGLYEQYFGPGTRLTVT.